The 9 T cell receptor beta chains below were found in one sample sequenced in a study of cytomegalovirus exposure and HLA in healthy donors. PCR was performed using 60 Vbeta and 13 Jbeta primers. The table came from immunoSEQ multiplex PCR; TCRdb's copy has only in-frame clones and leaves some out. The data hold roughly 180,000 clones, with roughly a tenth observed a single time. Material for sequencing was PBMCs. These receptors were obtained from a woman in her twenties or thirties in good health and CMV-seropositive.

V usage is TRBV27 and J usage is TRBJ2-3; the D is unclear. CDR1 and CDR2 from the germline V gene are MNHEY and SMNVEV (reference sequence). Trimming took 0 bases from V and 6 from J, leaving 10 bases between them. This CDR3 has 14 residues. CDR3: CASSLSLGWDTQYF. The CDR3 DNA is TGTGCCAGCAGTTTATCGCTAGGTTGGGATACGCAGTATTTT.

This clone was recorded a few times. The DNA of the CDR3 is TGTGCCAGCAGTTTATCGCGGACAGGGGGCTTCAATCAGCCCCAGCATTTT. This codes for CASSLSRTGGFNQPQHF. V is TRBV27 and J is TRBJ1-5, with 11 positions matching TRBD1. With 0 bases clipped from V and 3 bases from J, the junction kept 4 bases outside the gene matches. In germline, CDR1 is MNHEY, CDR2 SMNVEV (reference sequence). The CDR3 consists of 17 residues.

This rearrangement joins TRBV4-1 to TRBJ1-5, with D tentatively TRBD1 (5 bases). The CDR3 is 16 amino acids. CDR1 is MGHRA, CDR2 YSYEKL, per germline. V was pared by 2 bases and J by 0 bases, with 11 bases between. The CDR3 loop reads CASSQTETDSNQPQHF. CDR3 DNA: TGCGCCAGCAGCCAAACCGAGACAGATAGCAATCAGCCCCAGCATTTT.

The CDR3 protein is CASSDLLRTSGREGEQFF. DNA for the CDR3: TGTGCCAGCAGTGACCTCCTTAGGACTAGCGGGAGAGAAGGTGAGCAGTTCTTC. The rearrangement links TRBV25-1 to TRBJ2-1; TRBD2 matches at 13 bases. Trimming cost V 3 bases and J 9 bases; bases outside gene matches: 14. The CDR3 is 18 residues long. CDR1 and CDR2 (germline): MGHDK, SYGVNS.

This clone was picked up a small number of times. The chain joins TRBV6-1 to TRBJ2-4, with 7 bases fitting TRBD2. Germline CDR1 MNHNS, CDR2 SASEGT. Unmatched junction bases numbered 5, after V lost 2 bases and J lost 1 base. The CDR3 sequence is 16 residues long. This CDR3 reads CASSERLADAKNIQYF. The CDR3 DNA is TGTGCCAGCAGTGAACGGCTAGCGGACGCCAAAAACATTCAGTACTTC.

Only a few counts were recorded for this clone. The rearrangement uses TRBV10-1 and TRBJ2-3, with 8 bases identical to TRBD2. The germline V gene encodes CDR1 WNHNN and CDR2 SYGVQD (reference sequence). The CDR3 spans 14 residues. V was pared by 6 bases and J by 4 bases, with 6 bases of the junction left unmatched. This CDR3 reads CASSVAGRADTQYF. In nucleotides, the CDR3 is TGCGCCAGCAGCGTAGCGGGAAGGGCAGATACGCAGTATTTT.

The chain couples TRBV18 to TRBJ1-3; D possibly corresponds to TRBD1 (6 bases). The germline V and J ends were trimmed by 1 base and 4 bases, with 14 bases remaining between them. Germline loops: CDR1 KGHSH, CDR2 LQKENI. The CDR3 length is 16 residues. The CDR3 DNA is TGTGCCAGCTCACCACTACAGGGAGCGTTCGGAAACACCATATATTTT. It is translated as CASSPLQGAFGNTIYF.

This clone appeared a few times. The chain has TRBV27 and TRBJ1-2; the D is unclear. The V gene's germline CDR1 is MNHEY and CDR2 SMNVEV (reference sequence). There are 13 residues in the CDR3. V was trimmed by 4 bases and J by 1 base, leaving 7 bases between them. The CDR3 region has the DNA TGTGCCAGCAGTTGGAGGGTTAACTATGGCTACACCTTC. Its translation: CASSWRVNYGYTF.

This clone was counted only a few times. The chain carries TRBV5-4 and TRBJ2-7, with 9 bases fitting TRBD1. The length of the CDR3 is 17 residues. The V segment lost 1 base and the J segment 1 base; nucleotides outside the gene matches: 9. From germline, CDR1 is SGHNT and CDR2 YYREEE (reference sequence). The CDR3 nucleotides read TGTGCCAGCAGCTTGCGGCCTCTGACAGGGGGTTCCTACGAGCAGTACTTC. Translating gives CASSLRPLTGGSYEQYF.